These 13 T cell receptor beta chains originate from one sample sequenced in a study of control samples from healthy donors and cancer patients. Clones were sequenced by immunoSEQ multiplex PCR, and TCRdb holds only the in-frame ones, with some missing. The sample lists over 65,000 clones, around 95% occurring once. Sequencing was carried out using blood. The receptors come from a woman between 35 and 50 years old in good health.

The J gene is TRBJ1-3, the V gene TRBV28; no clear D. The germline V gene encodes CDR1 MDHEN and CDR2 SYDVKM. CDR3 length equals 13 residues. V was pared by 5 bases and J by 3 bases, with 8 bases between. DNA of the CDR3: TGTGCCAGCAGTGCCCGCGGTGGAAACACCATATATTTT. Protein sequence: CASSARGGNTIYF.

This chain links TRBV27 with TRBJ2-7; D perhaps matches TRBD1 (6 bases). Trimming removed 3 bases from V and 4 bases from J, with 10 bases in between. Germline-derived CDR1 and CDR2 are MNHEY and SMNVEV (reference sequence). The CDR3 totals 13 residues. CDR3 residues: CASSFRGTYEQYF. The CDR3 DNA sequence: TGTGCCAGCAGTTTTAGGGGGACGTACGAGCAGTACTTC.

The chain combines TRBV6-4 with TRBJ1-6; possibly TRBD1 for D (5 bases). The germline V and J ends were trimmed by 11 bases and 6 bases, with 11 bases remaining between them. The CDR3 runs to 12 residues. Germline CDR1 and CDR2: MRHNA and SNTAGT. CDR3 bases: TGTGCCGCGGACGGGGCTAATTCACCCCTCCACTTT. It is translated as CAADGANSPLHF.

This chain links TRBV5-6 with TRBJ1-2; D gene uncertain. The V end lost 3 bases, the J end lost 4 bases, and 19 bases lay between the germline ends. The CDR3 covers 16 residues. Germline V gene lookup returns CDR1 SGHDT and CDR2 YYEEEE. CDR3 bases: TGTGCCAGCAGCTCGCTCCTACCGGGCCACCTCTATGGCTACACCTTC. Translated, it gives CASSSLLPGHLYGYTF.

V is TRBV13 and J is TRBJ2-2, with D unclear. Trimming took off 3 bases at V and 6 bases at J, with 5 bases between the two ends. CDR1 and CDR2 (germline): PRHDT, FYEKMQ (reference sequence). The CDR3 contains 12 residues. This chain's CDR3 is CASSFMAGELFF. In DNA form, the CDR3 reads TGTGCCAGCAGCTTTATGGCCGGGGAGCTGTTTTTT.

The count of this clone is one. In DNA, the CDR3 is TGTGCCAGCAGTGCAGAGGGACTAGTGAACTACGAGCAGTACTTC. Amino acid sequence: CASSAEGLVNYEQYF. The chain carries TRBV2 and TRBJ2-7, with 8 bases fitting TRBD2. CDR3 length equals 15 residues. V dropped 4 bases and J dropped 3; count of bases not matched to a gene: 8. The germline V gene has CDR1 SNHLY and CDR2 FYNNEI.

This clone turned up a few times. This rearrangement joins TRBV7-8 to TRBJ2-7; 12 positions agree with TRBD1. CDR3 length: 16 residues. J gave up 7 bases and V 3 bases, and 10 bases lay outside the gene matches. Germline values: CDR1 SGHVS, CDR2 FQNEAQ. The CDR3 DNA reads TGTGCCAGCAGCTTCGGGGATGGGACAGGGGGCGTTGAGCAGTACTTC. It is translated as CASSFGDGTGGVEQYF.

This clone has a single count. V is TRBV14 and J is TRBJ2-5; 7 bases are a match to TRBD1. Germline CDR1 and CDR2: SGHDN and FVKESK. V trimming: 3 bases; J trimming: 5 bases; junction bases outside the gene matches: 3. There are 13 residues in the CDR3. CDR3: CASSHYRGETQYF. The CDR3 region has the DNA TGTGCCAGCAGCCACTACAGGGGTGAGACCCAGTACTTC.

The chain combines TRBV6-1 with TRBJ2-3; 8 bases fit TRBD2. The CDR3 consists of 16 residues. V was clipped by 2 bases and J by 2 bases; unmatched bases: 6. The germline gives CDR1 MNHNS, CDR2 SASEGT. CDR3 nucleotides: TGTGCCAGCAGTGAACGGGGGGGCCAGGTCACAGATACGCAGTATTTT. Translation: CASSERGGQVTDTQYF.

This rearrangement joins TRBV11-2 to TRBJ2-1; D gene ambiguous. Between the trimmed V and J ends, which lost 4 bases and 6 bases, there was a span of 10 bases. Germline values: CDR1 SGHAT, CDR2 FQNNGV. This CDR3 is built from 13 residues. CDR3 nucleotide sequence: TGTGCCAGCAGCTCCGGCTCGGGCAATGAGCAGTTCTTC. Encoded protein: CASSSGSGNEQFF.

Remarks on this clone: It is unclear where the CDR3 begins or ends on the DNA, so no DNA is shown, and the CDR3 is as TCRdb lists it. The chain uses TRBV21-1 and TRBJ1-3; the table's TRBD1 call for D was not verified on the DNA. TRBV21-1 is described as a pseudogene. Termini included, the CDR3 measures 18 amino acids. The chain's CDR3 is CASSKVGTGAYSGNTIYF.

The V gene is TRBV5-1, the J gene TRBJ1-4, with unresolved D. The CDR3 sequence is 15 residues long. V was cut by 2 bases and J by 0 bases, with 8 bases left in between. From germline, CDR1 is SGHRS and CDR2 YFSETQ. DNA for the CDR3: TGCGCCAGCAGCTTCGGCTCCGCAACTAATGAAAAACTGTTTTTT. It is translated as CASSFGSATNEKLFF.

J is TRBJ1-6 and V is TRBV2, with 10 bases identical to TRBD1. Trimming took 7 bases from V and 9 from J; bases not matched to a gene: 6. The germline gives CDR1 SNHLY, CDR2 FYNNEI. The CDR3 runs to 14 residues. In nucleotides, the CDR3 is TGTGCCAGCATTAGGACAGGGGGGGGTTCACCCCTCCACTTT. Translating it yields CASIRTGGGSPLHF.